This TCR beta chain was sequenced in a study of T cell repertoires in cytomegalovirus infection. On the study more broadly: Public TCR beta signatures provided an indication of both CMV infection and a matching HLA type. General observations from the study: HLA-C-restricted, CMV-specific TCR beta clonotypes were dominant ex vivo. Pooled public TCR beta family frequency picked out CMV carriers with the relevant HLA.

This clonotype was seen ten or more times. Antigen: not known. V lost 4 bases to trimming and J lost 3 bases; unmatched junction nucleotides: 2. The CDR3 runs to 13 residues. TCRdb passed the reads through MiXCR, listing each CDR3 protein once. The sample lists 300,000 to 400,000 distinct CDR3 sequences, roughly 9.5% occurring once. The sample comprised PBMCs. The genes are TRBV12-3 or TRBV12-4 and TRBJ2-7; TRBD1 matches 8 bases. This sequence was found in a human donor in good health (CMV status not recorded). Some clones in this sample may be carry-over from other donors' samples. The CDR3 DNA is TGTGCCAGCAGTTGGACAGGGTTCTACGAGCAGTACTTC. Protein: CASSWTGFYEQYF.